This T cell receptor (beta chain) comes out of a study of regulatory T cells in long-lasting Graves disease. Study-wide background: Antithyroid drugs had been given to newly diagnosed Graves' patients for under 3 months.

Regarding time point: newly diagnosed GD, antithyroid drugs for less than 3 months. From RNA extracted from PBMCs, the TCR library was made. Arm-PCR of CDR3 regions and iRepertoire HTBI primers were used to build TCR beta libraries. In TCRdb, the multiplex PCR reads were re-called with MiXCR into one record per CDR3 protein. The sample holds 420,000 or so distinct CDR3 sequences, about 15% seen once. The germline gives CDR1 MNHEY, CDR2 SVGEGT. The CDR3 extends over 14 amino acids. With V trimmed by 0 bases and J by 8 bases, 3 bases remained unmatched. Comment on this clonotype: A much larger clone sits a single nucleotide away, making a read error possible.

A further study also used this sample, focusing on T cells in Graves' hyperthyroidism and ophthalmopathy. That source notes: The model predicted ophthalmopathy a median approximately 6.3 months before onset.

The chain is built from TRBV6-2 or TRBV6-3 and TRBJ2-1, with TRBD2 identical over 8 bases. This TCR came from a woman aged 18-29 years with Graves disease. The specimen comprised peripheral blood mononuclear cells (PBMCs), sampled at new diagnosis, from a patient treated with antithyroid drugs. The CDR3 loop is CASSYSREVDEQFF. In DNA, the CDR3 is TGTGCCAGCAGTTACTCGCGGGAGGTGGATGAGCAGTTCTTC.